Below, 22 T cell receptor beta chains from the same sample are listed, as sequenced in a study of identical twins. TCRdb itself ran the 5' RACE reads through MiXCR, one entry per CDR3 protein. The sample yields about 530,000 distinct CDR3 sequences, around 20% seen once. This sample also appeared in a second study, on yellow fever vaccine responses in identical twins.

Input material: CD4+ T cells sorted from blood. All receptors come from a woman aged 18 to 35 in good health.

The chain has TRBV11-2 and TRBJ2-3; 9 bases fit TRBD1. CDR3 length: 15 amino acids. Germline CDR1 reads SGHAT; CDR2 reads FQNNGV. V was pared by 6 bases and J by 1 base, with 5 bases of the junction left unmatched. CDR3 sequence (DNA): TGTGCCAGCAGTTACAGGGGGCCTGGCACAGATACGCAGTATTTT. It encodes CASSYRGPGTDTQYF. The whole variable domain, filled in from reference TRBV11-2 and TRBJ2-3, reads EAGVAQSPRYKIIEKRQSVAFWCNPISGHATLYWYQQILGQGPKLLIQFQNNGVVDDSQLPKDRFSAERLKGVDSTLKIQPAKLEDSAVYLCASSYRGPGTDTQYFGPGTRLTVL.

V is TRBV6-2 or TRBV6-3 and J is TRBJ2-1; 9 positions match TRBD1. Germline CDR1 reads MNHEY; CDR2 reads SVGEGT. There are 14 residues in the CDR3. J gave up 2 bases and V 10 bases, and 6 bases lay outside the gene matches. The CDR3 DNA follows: TGTGCCACGCTGGGACAGGGCCCCTACAATGAGCAGTTCTTC. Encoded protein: CATLGQGPYNEQFF.

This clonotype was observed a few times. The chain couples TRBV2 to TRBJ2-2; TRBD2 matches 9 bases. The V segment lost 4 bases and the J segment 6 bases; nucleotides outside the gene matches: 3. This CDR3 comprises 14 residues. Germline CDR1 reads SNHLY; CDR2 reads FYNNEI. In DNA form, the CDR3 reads TGTGCCAGCAGTGGGATAGCGGGAGCCGGGGAGCTGTTTTTT. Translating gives CASSGIAGAGELFF.

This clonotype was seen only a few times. The CDR3 DNA reads as TGCGCCAGCAGCTTGACTGGGGGGTTGGCAGATACGCAGTATTTT. Its protein is CASSLTGGLADTQYF. V usage is TRBV5-1 and J usage is TRBJ2-3, with a possible D match to TRBD2 (6 bases). V lost 1 base, J lost 4 bases, and 13 bases lay in between. In germline, CDR1 is SGHRS, CDR2 YFSETQ. CDR3 length: 15 residues.

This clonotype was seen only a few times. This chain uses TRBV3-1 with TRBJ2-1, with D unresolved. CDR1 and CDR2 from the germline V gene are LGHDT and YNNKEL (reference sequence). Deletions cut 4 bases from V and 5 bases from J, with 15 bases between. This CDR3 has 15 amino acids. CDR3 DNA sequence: TGTGCCAGCAGCCCAGTGGCGGTCCCCCACAATGAGCAGTTCTTC. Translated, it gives CASSPVAVPHNEQFF.

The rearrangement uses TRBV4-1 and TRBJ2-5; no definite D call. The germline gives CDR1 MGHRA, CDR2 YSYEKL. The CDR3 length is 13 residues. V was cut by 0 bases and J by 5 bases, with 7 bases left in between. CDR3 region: CASSQESRETQYF. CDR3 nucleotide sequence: TGCGCCAGCAGCCAAGAATCCCGGGAGACCCAGTACTTC.

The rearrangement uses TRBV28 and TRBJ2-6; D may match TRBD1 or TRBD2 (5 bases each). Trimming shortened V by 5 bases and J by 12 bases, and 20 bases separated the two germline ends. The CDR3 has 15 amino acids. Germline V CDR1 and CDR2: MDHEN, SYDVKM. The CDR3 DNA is TGTGCCAGCAGTCCTGGGGCAGGGAGACTGTTCGTCCTGACTTTC. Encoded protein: CASSPGAGRLFVLTF.

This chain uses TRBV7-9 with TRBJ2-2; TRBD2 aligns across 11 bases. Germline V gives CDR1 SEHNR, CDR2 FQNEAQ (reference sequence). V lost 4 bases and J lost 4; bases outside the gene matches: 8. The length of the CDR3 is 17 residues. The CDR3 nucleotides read TGTGCCAGCAGCTCCGGTGGTACTAGCGGGGGCACCGGGGAGCTGTTTTTT. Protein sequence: CASSSGGTSGGTGELFF. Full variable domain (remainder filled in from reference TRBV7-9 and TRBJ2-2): DTGVSQNPRHKITKRGQNVTFRCDPISEHNRLYWYRQTLGQGPEFLTYFQNEAQLEKSRLLSDRFSAERPKGSFSTLEIQRTEQGDSAMYLCASSSGGTSGGTGELFFGEGSRLTVL.

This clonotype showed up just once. The CDR3 region has the DNA TGTGCCAGCAGCTTGGCAGGGGGGACCAACGTCCTGACTTTC. This encodes CASSLAGGTNVLTF. The V gene is TRBV5-5, the J gene TRBJ2-6; D possibly corresponds to TRBD1 (7 bases). Germline-derived CDR1 and CDR2 are SGHKS and YYEKEE (reference sequence). The CDR3 spans 14 residues. V was shortened by 0 bases and J by 8 bases, with 9 bases between the two germline ends. The entire variable domain, with the rest obtained from reference TRBV5-5 and TRBJ2-6, is as follows: DAGVTQSPTHLIKTRGQQVTLRCSPISGHKSVSWYQQVLGQGPQFIFQYYEKEERGRGNFPDRFSARQFPNYSSELNVNALLLGDSALYLCASSLAGGTNVLTFGAGSRLTVL.

DNA of the CDR3: TGTGCCATCAGTGAGTCGCTAGCGGACACCTACGAGCAGTACTTC. Amino acids: CAISESLADTYEQYF. The V gene is TRBV10-3, the J gene TRBJ2-7; 7 nucleotides line up with TRBD2. The V gene end was trimmed by 0 bases and the J gene end by 2 bases; junction bases not matched to a gene: 4. CDR3 size: 15 residues. Germline CDR1 and CDR2: ENHRY and SYGVKD.

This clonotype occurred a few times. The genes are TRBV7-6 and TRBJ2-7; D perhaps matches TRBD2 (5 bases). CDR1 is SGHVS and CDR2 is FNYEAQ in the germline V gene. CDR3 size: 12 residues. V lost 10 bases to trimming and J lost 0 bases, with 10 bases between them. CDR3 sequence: CATKRSSYEQYF. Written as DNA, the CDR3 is TGTGCCACCAAGCGGAGCTCCTACGAGCAGTACTTC.

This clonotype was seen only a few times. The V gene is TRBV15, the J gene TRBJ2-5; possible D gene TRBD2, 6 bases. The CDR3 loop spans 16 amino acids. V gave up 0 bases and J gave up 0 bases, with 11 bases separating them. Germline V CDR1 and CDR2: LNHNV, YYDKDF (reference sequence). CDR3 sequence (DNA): TGTGCCACCAGCAGAGAGGGGGGTCCCCACCAAGAGACCCAGTACTTC. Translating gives CATSREGGPHQETQYF.

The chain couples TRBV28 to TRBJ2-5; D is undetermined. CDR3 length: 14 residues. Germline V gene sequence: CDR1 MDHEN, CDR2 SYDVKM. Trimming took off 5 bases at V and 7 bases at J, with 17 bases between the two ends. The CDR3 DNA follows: TGTGCCAGCAGTCCCACCCCCCGGTTAGGGACCCAGTACTTC. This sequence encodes CASSPTPRLGTQYF.

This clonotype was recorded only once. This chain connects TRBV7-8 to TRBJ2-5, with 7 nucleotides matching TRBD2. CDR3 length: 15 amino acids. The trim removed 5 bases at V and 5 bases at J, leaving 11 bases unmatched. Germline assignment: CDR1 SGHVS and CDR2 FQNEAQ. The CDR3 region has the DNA TGTGCCAGCAGCCCACGGGTCAGGGAGGGGGAGACCCAGTACTTC. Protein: CASSPRVREGETQYF.

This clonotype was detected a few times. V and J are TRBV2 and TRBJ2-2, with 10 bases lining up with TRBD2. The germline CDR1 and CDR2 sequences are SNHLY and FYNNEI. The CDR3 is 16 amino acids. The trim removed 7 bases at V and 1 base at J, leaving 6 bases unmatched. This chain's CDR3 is CASTLAGALNTGELFF. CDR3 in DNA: TGTGCCAGCACTCTAGCGGGGGCCCTGAACACCGGGGAGCTGTTTTTT. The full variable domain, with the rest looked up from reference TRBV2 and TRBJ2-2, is EPEVTQTPSHQVTQMGQEVILRCVPISNHLYFYWYRQILGQKVEFLVSFYNNEISEKSEIFDDQFSVERPDGSNFTLKIRSTKLEDSAMYFCASTLAGALNTGELFFGEGSRLTVL.

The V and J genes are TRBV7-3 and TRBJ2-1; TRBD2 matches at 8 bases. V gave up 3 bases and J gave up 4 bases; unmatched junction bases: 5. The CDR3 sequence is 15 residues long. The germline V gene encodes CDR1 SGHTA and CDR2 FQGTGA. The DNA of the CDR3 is TGTGCCAGCAGCTTCGGACTAGCCGTGTACAATGAGCAGTTCTTC. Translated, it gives CASSFGLAVYNEQFF.

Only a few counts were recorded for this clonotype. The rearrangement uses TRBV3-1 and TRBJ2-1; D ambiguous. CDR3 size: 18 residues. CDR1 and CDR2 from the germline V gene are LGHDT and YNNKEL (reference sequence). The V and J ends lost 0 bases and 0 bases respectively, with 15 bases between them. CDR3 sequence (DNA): TGTGCCAGCAGCCAAGATCTCCTAGGGTTTGGCTCCTACAATGAGCAGTTCTTC. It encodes CASSQDLLGFGSYNEQFF.

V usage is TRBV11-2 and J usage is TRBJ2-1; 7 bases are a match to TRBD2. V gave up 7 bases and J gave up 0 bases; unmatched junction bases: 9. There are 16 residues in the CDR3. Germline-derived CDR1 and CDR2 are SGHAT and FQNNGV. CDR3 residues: CASIGGWDSSYNEQFF. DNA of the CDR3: TGTGCCAGCATCGGGGGGTGGGATAGCTCCTACAATGAGCAGTTCTTC.

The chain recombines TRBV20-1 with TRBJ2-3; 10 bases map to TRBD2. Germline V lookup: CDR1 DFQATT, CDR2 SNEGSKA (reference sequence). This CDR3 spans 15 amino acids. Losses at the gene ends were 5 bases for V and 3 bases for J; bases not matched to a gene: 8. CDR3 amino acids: CSARTAGGLTDTQYF. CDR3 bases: TGCAGTGCTCGAACAGCGGGAGGGTTGACAGATACGCAGTATTTT.

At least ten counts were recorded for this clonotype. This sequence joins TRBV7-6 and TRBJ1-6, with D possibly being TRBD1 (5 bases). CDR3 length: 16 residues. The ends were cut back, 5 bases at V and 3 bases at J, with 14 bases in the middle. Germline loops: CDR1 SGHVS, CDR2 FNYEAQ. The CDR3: CASSPDGAHYNSPLHF. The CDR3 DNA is TGTGCCAGCAGCCCAGACGGGGCGCACTATAATTCACCCCTCCACTTT.

CDR3 amino acids: CASSNRADTQYF. The CDR3 DNA is TGTGCCAGCTCAAACAGGGCAGATACGCAGTATTTT. The chain joins TRBV18 to TRBJ2-3; a weak D match, TRBD1 (6 bases). The V end lost 5 bases, the J end lost 4 bases, and 7 bases lay between the germline ends. In germline, CDR1 is KGHSH, CDR2 LQKENI. CDR3 length: 12 residues.

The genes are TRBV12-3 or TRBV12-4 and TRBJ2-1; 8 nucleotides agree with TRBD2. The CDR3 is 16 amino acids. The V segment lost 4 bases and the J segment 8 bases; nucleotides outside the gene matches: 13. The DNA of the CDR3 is TGTGCCAGCAGTTCTAGGACTAGCTGGTCGGGGGATGAGCAGTTCTTC. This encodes CASSSRTSWSGDEQFF.